These 16 T cell receptor beta chains came from one sample sequenced in a study of PD-L1 blockade in urothelial cancer. This table comes from immunoSEQ multiplex PCR, and its TCRdb copy is limited to in-frame clones, with some not included. In the table there are about 39,000 clones, roughly 84% of which are singletons. As to time point: peripheral blood 6 weeks after treatment start. The starting material was PBMCs, obtained around atezolizumab (anti-PD-L1) treatment. The receptors were gathered from a man aged 35 to 55 with urothelial cancer.

The rearrangement joins TRBV27 to TRBJ2-7, with 8 bases matching TRBD2. The germline CDR1 and CDR2 sequences are MNHEY and SMNVEV (reference sequence). The CDR3 loop spans 15 amino acids. V lost 6 bases, J lost 1 base, and 8 bases stayed unmatched. Here the CDR3 reads CASSRTGTSSYEQYF. CDR3 DNA: TGTGCCAGCAGCCGAACCGGGACTAGTTCCTACGAGCAGTACTTC.

The chain links TRBV19 to TRBJ2-4, with 8 bases matching TRBD2. Germline loops: CDR1 LNHDA, CDR2 SQIVND (reference sequence). Trimming removed 5 bases from V and 1 base from J; junction bases left unmatched: 10. The CDR3 runs to 17 residues. The CDR3 sequence: CASSLAASGSAKNIQYF. The DNA of the CDR3 is TGTGCCAGTAGTCTAGCTGCGAGCGGGAGTGCCAAAAACATTCAGTACTTC.

The chain employs TRBV7-2 and TRBJ2-7, with a tentative D call TRBD2 (5 bases). This CDR3 spans 14 amino acids. V lost 5 bases, J lost 5 bases, and 16 bases lay in between. In germline, CDR1 is SGHTA, CDR2 FQGNSA. The CDR3: CASSQLGTVDEQYF. The CDR3 nucleotides are TGTGCCAGCAGCCAACTAGGAACGGTGGACGAGCAGTACTTC.

V is TRBV7-2 and J is TRBJ1-5, with a tentative D call TRBD1 (5 bases). CDR3 length equals 15 residues. Germline CDR1 SGHTA, CDR2 FQGNSA. V lost 4 bases to trimming and J lost 4 bases, with 14 bases between them. The CDR3 sequence is CASSWEGPLNQPQHF. The CDR3 coding sequence is TGTGCCAGCAGCTGGGAGGGACCGCTGAATCAGCCCCAGCATTTT.

The chain links TRBV11-2 to TRBJ1-3; 7 nucleotides align to TRBD1. The junction had 11 bases not matched to a gene; V was cut back by 7 bases and J by 2 bases. CDR3 length equals 16 residues. Germline V gene sequence: CDR1 SGHAT, CDR2 FQNNGV. The CDR3 sequence is CASIPLEGATGNTIYF. CDR3 bases: TGTGCCAGCATCCCCCTGGAGGGGGCAACTGGAAACACCATATATTTT.

This rearrangement joins TRBV6-1 to TRBJ2-2, with D tentatively TRBD2 (5 bases). CDR1 is MNHNS, CDR2 SASEGT, per germline. Trimming cost V 6 bases and J 3 bases, with 11 bases left between them. CDR3 length: 14 amino acids. The CDR3 coding sequence is TGTGCCAGCAGCATTAGCGAAGACACCGGGGAGCTGTTTTTT. This gives the protein CASSISEDTGELFF.

The chain has TRBV23-1 and TRBJ2-1, with D tentatively TRBD1 (5 bases). TRBV23-1 is an ORF; its function is uncertain. V lost 1 base and J lost 8, with 15 bases in between. The CDR3 runs 15 residues. CDR3 nucleotides: TGCGCCAGCAGTCAATATCGGGCAGGGTCCCATGAGCAGTTCTTC. Translation: CASSQYRAGSHEQFF.

The rearrangement links TRBV7-8 to TRBJ2-7; D not certain. The CDR3 covers 13 residues. Germline lookup yields CDR1 SGHVS and CDR2 FQNEAQ. The V gene lost 4 bases and the J gene lost 3 bases, with 10 bases spanning the gap. For the CDR3, the DNA is TGTGCCAGCAGCTCAAATGCGCTCTACGAGCAGTACTTC. Its translation is CASSSNALYEQYF.

The V call is TRBV19, the J call TRBJ2-1; TRBD2 is a possible D gene (6 bases). CDR1 is LNHDA, CDR2 SQIVND, per germline (reference sequence). The CDR3 consists of 15 residues. With 1 base removed from V and 7 bases from J, the gap between germline ends came to 14 bases. CDR3 loop: CASSIGAGMKNEQFF. The DNA for the CDR3 is TGTGCCAGTAGTATAGGGGCGGGAATGAAGAATGAGCAGTTCTTC.

The rearrangement links TRBV7-2 to TRBJ2-7, with D possibly being TRBD2 (6 bases). Germline V gives CDR1 SGHTA, CDR2 FQGNSA. The CDR3 totals 13 residues. Trimming removed 3 bases at V and 5 bases at J, with 11 bases between. The CDR3 sequence is CASSFEGLDEQYF. DNA of the CDR3: TGTGCCAGCAGCTTTGAGGGACTGGACGAGCAGTACTTC.

With regard to this clone: A junction boundary mismatches the germline segment, possibly from a read error. V is TRBV4-3 and J is TRBJ2-2; TRBD2 aligns across 12 bases. The CDR3 totals 16 residues. Germline V gene data show CDR1 as LGHNA and CDR2 as YSLEER. For the CDR3, the DNA is TGCGCCAGCAGCACTCGGACTAGCGGGAACCCCGGGGAGCTGTTTTTT. Encoded protein: CASSTRTSGNPGELFF.

This clone showed up just a few times. J is TRBJ1-2 and V is TRBV6-6, with D possibly TRBD1 on 6 matching bases. The CDR3 is made up of 13 amino acids. Germline CDR1 MNHNY, CDR2 SVGAGI (reference sequence). Trimming cost V 2 bases and J 7 bases, with 11 bases left between them. In nucleotides, the CDR3 is TGTGCCAGCAGTTACGCGGGGGGCGGTGGCTACACCTTC. Encoded protein: CASSYAGGGGYTF.

V usage is TRBV7-9 and J usage is TRBJ1-5; D is undetermined. V was shortened by 5 bases and J by 7 bases, with 24 bases between the two germline ends. The CDR3 extends over 17 amino acids. CDR1 is SEHNR and CDR2 is FQNEAQ in the germline V gene (reference sequence). The CDR3 DNA sequence: TGTGCCAGCAGCCGAGGCGGACTCTCGGGGTCTGGACAGCCCCAGCATTTT. Translation gives CASSRGGLSGSGQPQHF.

The chain carries TRBV19 and TRBJ2-1; possible D gene TRBD2, 6 bases. Trimming pared 5 bases from V and 8 bases from J, leaving 16 bases between. The CDR3 covers 14 residues. CDR1 is LNHDA, CDR2 SQIVND, per germline (reference sequence). CDR3: CASSEIGRSDEQFF. The DNA for the CDR3 is TGTGCCAGTAGTGAGATCGGGAGATCGGATGAGCAGTTCTTC.

In DNA, the CDR3 is TGTGCCAGCAGCATGCCTTCCTCGGGACTGACTATTCAAACTAATGAAAAACTGTTTTTT. This gives the protein CASSMPSSGLTIQTNEKLFF. V and J are TRBV4-2 and TRBJ1-4; tentatively, D is TRBD1 (5 bases). Germline V gives CDR1 LGHNA, CDR2 YNFKEQ. V lost 5 bases to trimming and J lost 1 base, with 26 bases between them. This CDR3 has 20 residues.

The chain combines TRBV28 with TRBJ2-7, with 12 bases identical to TRBD2. Trimming at V came to 6 bases and at J to 3 bases, leaving 12 bases not matched to a gene. The germline V gene has CDR1 MDHEN and CDR2 SYDVKM. This CDR3 comprises 17 residues. The CDR3 spells CASSEPLRLAGDYEQYF. Written as DNA, the CDR3 is TGTGCCAGCAGCGAACCCCTTAGACTAGCGGGGGACTACGAGCAGTACTTC.